This T cell receptor (beta chain) was obtained from a study of somatic mutations in cytotoxic T cells in rheumatoid arthritis. V dropped 6 bases and J dropped 7; count of bases not matched to a gene: 11. Germline assignment: CDR1 MNHEY and CDR2 SMNVEV (reference sequence). The CDR3 length is 15 residues. This clone was seen a single time. The method was immunoSEQ multiplex PCR; TCRdb's version includes in-frame clones alone and lacks a portion of them. Of more than 9,000 clones in the sample, approximately 71% are singletons; the top ten hold around two fifths. The sequence was obtained from an adult with rheumatoid arthritis. V gene TRBV27 combines with J gene TRBJ1-1; the match to TRBD1 covers 10 bases. Sequencing input: CD8+ T cells sorted from blood. CDR3 nucleotides: TGTGCCAGCAGCACACTCGGGACAGGGGCATATGAAGCTTTCTTT. Protein sequence: CASSTLGTGAYEAFF.